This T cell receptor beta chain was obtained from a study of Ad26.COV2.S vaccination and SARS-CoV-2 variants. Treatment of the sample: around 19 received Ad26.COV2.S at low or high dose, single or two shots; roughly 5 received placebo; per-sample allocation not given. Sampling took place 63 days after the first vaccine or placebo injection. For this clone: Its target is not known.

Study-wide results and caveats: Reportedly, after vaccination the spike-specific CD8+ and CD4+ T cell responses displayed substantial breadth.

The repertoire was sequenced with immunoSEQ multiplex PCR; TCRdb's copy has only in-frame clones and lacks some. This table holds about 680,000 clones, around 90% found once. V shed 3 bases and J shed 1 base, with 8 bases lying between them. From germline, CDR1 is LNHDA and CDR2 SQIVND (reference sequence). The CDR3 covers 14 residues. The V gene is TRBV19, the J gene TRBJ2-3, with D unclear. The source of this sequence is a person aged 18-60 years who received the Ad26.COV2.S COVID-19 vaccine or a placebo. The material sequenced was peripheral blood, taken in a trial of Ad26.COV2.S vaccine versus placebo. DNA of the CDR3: TGTGCCAGTAGTATCTCAAAGGGCACAGATACGCAGTATTTT. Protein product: CASSISKGTDTQYF.